This T cell receptor beta chain is drawn from a study of T cell responses to AZD1222 COVID-19 vaccine. Study as a whole: Combined were second doses at about 4 or about 12 weeks. General study points: Among AZD1222 vaccinees, only five or six were seropositive at baseline. Per reports, nearly half of all spike-specific TCRs target regions that are unmutated in variants. White British people made up most donors, females outnumbered males, and clonal diversity was possibly underestimated.

Concerning this clone itself: As yet, its antigen is unknown.

Data came from immunoSEQ multiplex PCR; TCRdb stores just in-frame clones and leaves some out. The sample includes about 120,000 clones, approximately 90% of them seen just once. CDR1 and CDR2 (germline): KGHSH, LQKENI. This CDR3 contains 14 residues. The V end lost 6 bases, the J end lost 0 bases, and 10 bases lay between the germline ends. This clonotype was obtained from an adult in good health. The chain combines TRBV18 with TRBJ2-3; D is undetermined. This specimen was peripheral blood, taken on day 0 of AZD1222 vaccination. CDR3 protein: CASSQLISTDTQYF. The CDR3 region has the DNA TGTGCCAGCTCTCAACTAATTAGCACAGATACGCAGTATTTT.